This TCR beta chain was found in a study of T cells in Graves' hyperthyroidism and ophthalmopathy. Notes on the study in general: Most thyroid clonotypes expanded above 0.001 appeared in blood too.

The CDR3 has 14 amino acids. Germline V lookup: CDR1 SNHLY, CDR2 FYNNEI. Trimming stripped 4 bases from V and 7 bases from J, with 16 bases between. A NOSPECS grade of at least 4, a Clinical Activity Score of at least 3 and duration under 3 months were recorded in ophthalmopathy patients. Exclusion of a patient resulted from uncontrolled infection, other autoimmune disease, pregnancy or lactation. Amplification targeted TCR beta CDR3 regions from RNA transcripts. During a first-round RT-PCR of the TCR CDR3, the HTBI primer set was used. Using its own MiXCR run on the multiplex PCR reads, TCRdb lists one record per CDR3 protein. The sample lists about 600,000 distinct CDR3 sequences, approximately 15% occurring once. This clonotype was counted ten times or more. Its target is not known.

The chain has TRBV2 and TRBJ1-2; D not resolved. Sequenced: blood. This receptor was obtained from a woman between 40 and 50 years old with Graves' ophthalmopathy. CDR3 in DNA: TGTGCCAGCAGTGTGGCAGGTCGCTTCAGTGGCTACACCTTC. This sequence encodes CASSVAGRFSGYTF.